The rows below give T cell receptor beta chains drawn from one sample of a study of blood T cell repertoires in COVID-19. Method: immunoSEQ multiplex PCR; TCRdb's copy keeps in-frame clones and lacks some. The sample holds some 350,000 clones, about 90% seen once. The sample comprised peripheral blood. The receptors stem from a woman aged 25-40 years with COVID-19, enrolled during active disease. Both conserved end residues are part of each CDR3. The order of the fields is J gene, V gene, clone size, D gene, CDR3 DNA, CDR3 protein. The D gene is left open where the match is weak. Clone size appears in some rows only: once, few, many, or a class for an expanded clone.

J gene: TRBJ1-1; V gene: TRBV3-1/TRBV3-2; clone size: NA; D gene: NA; CDR3 DNA: TGTGCCAGCAGCCCAGCTGGGAGGGCGTCAGCTTTCTTT; CDR3 protein: CASSPAGRASAFF
J gene: TRBJ2-1; V gene: TRBV4-3; clone size: NA; D gene: NA; CDR3 DNA: TGCGCCAGCAGCCAAGATTATTCGGGGGGACAAATCCCTCCGGAGTTCTTC; CDR3 protein: CASSQDYSGGQIPPEFF
J gene: TRBJ1-2; V gene: TRBV19; clone size: NA; D gene: NA; CDR3 DNA: TGTGCCAGTAGTATTGGCAGGGGAAACTATGGCTACACCTTC; CDR3 protein: CASSIGRGNYGYTF
J gene: TRBJ2-6; V gene: TRBV3-1/TRBV3-2; clone size: NA; D gene: NA; CDR3 DNA: TGTGCCAGCAGCCCCACTCCCACTGGGGCCAACGTCCTGACTTTC; CDR3 protein: CASSPTPTGANVLTF
J gene: TRBJ1-3; V gene: TRBV10-3; clone size: NA; D gene: NA; CDR3 DNA: TGTGCCATCAGTGAACAGCTCTCTGGAAACACCATATATTTT; CDR3 protein: CAISEQLSGNTIYF
J gene: TRBJ1-6; V gene: TRBV3-1/TRBV3-2; clone size: NA; D gene: NA; CDR3 DNA: TGTGCCAGCAGCCGAGGTGACGGGGATAATTCACCCCTCCACTTT; CDR3 protein: CASSRGDGDNSPLHF
J gene: TRBJ1-4; V gene: TRBV2; clone size: NA; D gene: TRBD1; CDR3 DNA: TGTGCCAGCAGTGACGACAGGGCGACTAATGAAAAACTGTTTTTT; CDR3 protein: CASSDDRATNEKLFF
J gene: TRBJ2-1; V gene: TRBV27; clone size: NA; D gene: TRBD2; CDR3 DNA: TGTGCCAGCAGTTTTTCCGCTCTCGCGGGGGGGCTGAATGAGCAGTTCTTC; CDR3 protein: CASSFSALAGGLNEQFF
J gene: TRBJ1-5; V gene: TRBV19; clone size: NA; D gene: TRBD1; CDR3 DNA: TGTGCCAGTAGTAAAGGACAGGGCAATCAGCCCCAGCATTTT; CDR3 protein: CASSKGQGNQPQHF
J gene: TRBJ1-2; V gene: TRBV6-5; clone size: NA; D gene: NA; CDR3 DNA: TGTGCCAGCAGTTACTCGGGGGGTTATGGCTACACCTTC; CDR3 protein: CASSYSGGYGYTF
J gene: TRBJ2-1; V gene: TRBV11-2; clone size: NA; D gene: TRBD2; CDR3 DNA: TGTGCCAGCAGCTTCGGACTAGCGGAAAAGAATGAGCAGTTCTTC; CDR3 protein: CASSFGLAEKNEQFF
J gene: TRBJ2-1; V gene: TRBV3-1/TRBV3-2; clone size: NA; D gene: NA; CDR3 DNA: TGTGCCAGCAGCCAAGGTGGAGACAATGAGCAGTTCTTC; CDR3 protein: CASSQGGDNEQFF
J gene: TRBJ2-3; V gene: TRBV9; clone size: NA; D gene: NA; CDR3 DNA: TGTGCCAGCAGCGAAGGAGTCCTCGGCACAGATACGCAGTATTTT; CDR3 protein: CASSEGVLGTDTQYF
J gene: TRBJ2-7; V gene: TRBV6-6; clone size: NA; D gene: NA; CDR3 DNA: TGTGCCACCACCGGACAGTCCTACGAGCAGTACTTC; CDR3 protein: CATTGQSYEQYF
J gene: TRBJ2-1; V gene: TRBV11-3; clone size: NA; D gene: NA; CDR3 DNA: TGTGCCAGCAGCTCGTTAATCCCGGGTAAAGATGAGCAGTTCTTC; CDR3 protein: CASSSLIPGKDEQFF
J gene: TRBJ1-1; V gene: TRBV9; clone size: NA; D gene: NA; CDR3 DNA: TGTGCCAGCAGCTCCTCGGGTAACACTGAAGCTTTCTTT; CDR3 protein: CASSSSGNTEAFF
J gene: TRBJ1-5; V gene: TRBV11-3; clone size: NA; D gene: NA; CDR3 DNA: TGTGCCAGCAGCTTAGCCCCAAATCAGCCCCAGCATTTT; CDR3 protein: CASSLAPNQPQHF
J gene: TRBJ1-2; V gene: TRBV2; clone size: NA; D gene: TRBD1; CDR3 DNA: TGTGCCAGCAGCACAGGGGCTGCTCTGGGCTACACCTTC; CDR3 protein: CASSTGAALGYTF
J gene: TRBJ1-2; V gene: TRBV18; clone size: NA; D gene: NA; CDR3 DNA: TGTGCCAGCTCACCAGAGGTTCAGGGTTATGGCTACACCTTC; CDR3 protein: CASSPEVQGYGYTF
J gene: TRBJ1-2; V gene: TRBV6-5; clone size: NA; D gene: NA; CDR3 DNA: TGTGCCAGCAGCAGAGACAGGAGCTATGGCTACACCTTC; CDR3 protein: CASSRDRSYGYTF
J gene: TRBJ2-3; V gene: TRBV6-1; clone size: NA; D gene: NA; CDR3 DNA: TGTGCCAGCAGCTATAGCCTCCACACAGATACGCAGTATTTT; CDR3 protein: CASSYSLHTDTQYF
J gene: TRBJ1-2; V gene: TRBV28; clone size: NA; D gene: NA; CDR3 DNA: TGTGCCAGCACTAGGTCCAGTAACTATGGCTACACCTTC; CDR3 protein: CASTRSSNYGYTF
J gene: TRBJ2-7; V gene: TRBV7-9; clone size: NA; D gene: NA; CDR3 DNA: TGTGCCAGCAGCCCCGTCGGGGGGCAGTCCTACGAGCAGTACTTC; CDR3 protein: CASSPVGGQSYEQYF
J gene: TRBJ2-2; V gene: TRBV19; clone size: NA; D gene: NA; CDR3 DNA: TGTGCCAGTAGTTGGGGGCTTGGCACCGGGGAGCTGTTTTTT; CDR3 protein: CASSWGLGTGELFF
J gene: TRBJ2-1; V gene: TRBV5-1; clone size: NA; D gene: NA; CDR3 DNA: TGCGCCAGCAGCTTGGCCGAATCAGTTACGTCCTACAATGAGCAGTTCTTC; CDR3 protein: CASSLAESVTSYNEQFF
J gene: TRBJ1-2; V gene: TRBV28; clone size: NA; D gene: NA; CDR3 DNA: TGTGCCAGCAGCCCGGACAGAGTCTATGGCTACACCTTC; CDR3 protein: CASSPDRVYGYTF
J gene: TRBJ1-5; V gene: TRBV5-8; clone size: NA; D gene: TRBD1; CDR3 DNA: TGTGCCAGCAGCAACGAATACAGGGGAGGTAGCAATCAGCCCCAGCATTTT; CDR3 protein: CASSNEYRGGSNQPQHF
J gene: TRBJ2-3; V gene: TRBV9; clone size: NA; D gene: TRBD2; CDR3 DNA: TGTGCCAGCAGCGACAACCTAGCGGGAGAGGAAGATACGCAGTATTTT; CDR3 protein: CASSDNLAGEEDTQYF
J gene: TRBJ1-1; V gene: TRBV2; clone size: NA; D gene: NA; CDR3 DNA: TGTGCCAGCAGTGACGGCCTTCCAGCGTCTGTAGCTTTCTTT; CDR3 protein: CASSDGLPASVAFF
J gene: TRBJ2-5; V gene: TRBV5-1; clone size: NA; D gene: TRBD2; CDR3 DNA: TGCGCCAGCCGGGGACTAGCGGGGGGACAAGAGACCCAGTACTTC; CDR3 protein: CASRGLAGGQETQYF
J gene: TRBJ2-3; V gene: TRBV10-3; clone size: NA; D gene: NA; CDR3 DNA: TGTGCCACGGGGAGGGGGGCCGATACCACAGATACGCAGTATTTT; CDR3 protein: CATGRGADTTDTQYF
J gene: TRBJ2-2; V gene: TRBV25-1; clone size: NA; D gene: NA; CDR3 DNA: TGTGCCAGCAGTGAATACGTCCGGTCCGGGGAGCTGTTTTTT; CDR3 protein: CASSEYVRSGELFF
J gene: TRBJ2-2; V gene: TRBV7-8; clone size: NA; D gene: TRBD2; CDR3 DNA: TGTGCCAGCAGCACCACTAGCGGGAGGGCCGCCGGGGAGCTGTTTTTT; CDR3 protein: CASSTTSGRAAGELFF
J gene: TRBJ1-2; V gene: TRBV2; clone size: NA; D gene: NA; CDR3 DNA: TGTGCCAGCAGTGGTAGTTGGGGGGTTCGGTACTATGGCTACACCTTC; CDR3 protein: CASSGSWGVRYYGYTF
J gene: TRBJ2-2; V gene: TRBV4-3; clone size: few; D gene: NA; CDR3 DNA: TGCGCCAGCGGGCTACGTACACTGCCCGGGAACACCGGGGAGCTGTTTTTT; CDR3 protein: CASGLRTLPGNTGELFF
J gene: TRBJ2-7; V gene: TRBV27; clone size: NA; D gene: TRBD1; CDR3 DNA: TGTGCCAGCAGTCCCCCAGGGGGATACTACGAGCAGTACTTC; CDR3 protein: CASSPPGGYYEQYF
J gene: TRBJ1-1; V gene: TRBV9; clone size: NA; D gene: NA; CDR3 DNA: TGTGCCAGCAGCGCTCAGGGTTTCAACACTGAAGCTTTCTTT; CDR3 protein: CASSAQGFNTEAFF
J gene: TRBJ1-1; V gene: TRBV28; clone size: NA; D gene: TRBD1; CDR3 DNA: TGTGCCAGCATAACAGGGGGCTTTATGCCTGAAGCTTTCTTT; CDR3 protein: CASITGGFMPEAFF
J gene: TRBJ2-5; V gene: TRBV27; clone size: NA; D gene: NA; CDR3 DNA: TGTGCCAGCAGTTTACTCGCCCAGGGCCTATCCCAGGAGACCCAGTACTTC; CDR3 protein: CASSLLAQGLSQETQYF
J gene: TRBJ1-6; V gene: TRBV28; clone size: NA; D gene: NA; CDR3 DNA: TGTGCCAGCAGTTCTCCGGGACAAACGAGCTCCTATAATTCACCCCTCCACTTT; CDR3 protein: CASSSPGQTSSYNSPLHF
J gene: TRBJ1-2; V gene: TRBV28; clone size: NA; D gene: NA; CDR3 DNA: TGTGCCAGCAGTCCTCGACACCGACGGACTAACTATGGCTACACCTTC; CDR3 protein: CASSPRHRRTNYGYTF
J gene: TRBJ2-1; V gene: TRBV5-1; clone size: once; D gene: TRBD2; CDR3 DNA: TGCGCCAGCAGCTTGGTAGGCGGGGGGCCTTTCAATGAGCAGTTCTTC; CDR3 protein: CASSLVGGGPFNEQFF
J gene: TRBJ2-2; V gene: TRBV6-4; clone size: NA; D gene: NA; CDR3 DNA: TGTGCCAGCTCAGCCGGGACTCATAACACCGGGGAGCTGTTTTTT; CDR3 protein: CASSAGTHNTGELFF
J gene: TRBJ2-3; V gene: TRBV28; clone size: once; D gene: NA; CDR3 DNA: TGTGCCAGCAGTTTAGGAGGCGGTCGCACAGATACGCAGTATTTT; CDR3 protein: CASSLGGGRTDTQYF
J gene: TRBJ1-1; V gene: TRBV7-2; clone size: few; D gene: NA; CDR3 DNA: TGTGCCAGCAGCTCCATGACAGTAGGGAACACTGAAGCTTTCTTT; CDR3 protein: CASSSMTVGNTEAFF
J gene: TRBJ1-5; V gene: TRBV24-1; clone size: NA; D gene: NA; CDR3 DNA: TGTGCCACCAGTGAGAATACAGGGAGCAATCAGCCCCAGCATTTT; CDR3 protein: CATSENTGSNQPQHF